Sequencing of this TCR beta chain was carried out in a study of blood T cell repertoires in COVID-19. In the study overall: Samples of COVID-19 (acute and convalescent) were obtained from the United States, Italy and Spain.

Trimming shortened V by 5 bases and J by 8 bases, and 9 bases separated the two germline ends. The CDR3 runs to 11 residues. The germline gives CDR1 SEHNR, CDR2 FQNEAQ (reference sequence). TCRdb's table, derived via immunoSEQ multiplex PCR, lists solely in-frame clones and lacks some. This table holds 120,000 to 150,000 clones, over 75% found once. Sequenced material: peripheral blood. The TCR comes from a woman aged 60-75 years with COVID-19, enrolled during active disease. The gene calls are TRBV7-9 and TRBJ1-1; D gene unclear. The DNA of the CDR3 is TGTGCCAGCAGCACTCGGGAAGAAGCTTTCTTT. Its protein is CASSTREEAFF.